This TCR beta chain was recorded in a study of control samples from healthy donors and cancer patients (dated by TCRdb to about 2020). Libraries were built with the immunoSEQ multiplex PCR assay. TCRdb's version of the immuneACCESS table is confined to in-frame rearrangements and falls short of the full clone set. An unresolved V gene accounts for under half of the shortfall where checked; the remainder is of unknown origin. Present in this sample are about 190,000 clones, about 91% of which were seen just once. Over 1.5% of the sample is held by the ten biggest clonotypes. Regarding this clone: No antigen is known for it. Base qualities were left out, and no much larger clone turns up one base away.

CDR1 and CDR2 are read off the germline V gene (reference sequence) as MNHEY and SMNVEV. V is shortened by 2 bases, J by 3 bases, and the region joining them spans 13 bases. The CDR3 goes from the cysteine to the phenylalanine over 15 residues. CDR3 DNA only is kept here, 45 bases in frame from base 1. This TCR derives from a man aged 25 to 45 in good health. Source material: blood. This sequence uses TRBV27 and TRBJ1-1, with a weak D call of TRBD1 (5 bases match). The CDR3 protein sequence reads: CASSLAPGAHTEAFF. The DNA sequence is given as TGTGCCAGCAGTTTAGCCCCCGGGGCGCACACTGAAGCTTTCTTT.